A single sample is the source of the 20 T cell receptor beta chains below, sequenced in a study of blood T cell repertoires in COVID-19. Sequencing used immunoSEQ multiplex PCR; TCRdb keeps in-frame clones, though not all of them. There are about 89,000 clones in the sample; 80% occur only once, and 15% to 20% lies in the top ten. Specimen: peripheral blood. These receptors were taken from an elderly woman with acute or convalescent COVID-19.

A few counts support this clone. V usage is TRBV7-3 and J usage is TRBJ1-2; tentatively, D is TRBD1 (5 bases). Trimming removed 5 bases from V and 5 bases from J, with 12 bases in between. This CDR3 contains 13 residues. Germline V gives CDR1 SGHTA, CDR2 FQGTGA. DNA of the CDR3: TGTGCCAGCAGCCTAGGGAAGGGGTATGGCTACACCTTC. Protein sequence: CASSLGKGYGYTF.

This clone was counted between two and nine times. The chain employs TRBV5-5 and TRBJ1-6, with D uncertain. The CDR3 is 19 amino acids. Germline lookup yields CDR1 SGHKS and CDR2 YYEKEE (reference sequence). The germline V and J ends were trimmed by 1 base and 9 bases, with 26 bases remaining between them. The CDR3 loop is CASSLMYREPYLRGSPLHF. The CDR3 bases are TGTGCCAGCAGCTTGATGTACAGAGAACCCTACCTACGTGGTTCACCCCTCCACTTT.

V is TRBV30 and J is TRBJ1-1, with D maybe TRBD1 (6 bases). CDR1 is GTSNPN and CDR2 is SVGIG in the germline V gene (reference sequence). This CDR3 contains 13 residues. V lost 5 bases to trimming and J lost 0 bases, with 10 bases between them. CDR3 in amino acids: CAWGRDMNTEAFF. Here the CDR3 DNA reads TGTGCCTGGGGCAGGGACATGAACACTGAAGCTTTCTTT.

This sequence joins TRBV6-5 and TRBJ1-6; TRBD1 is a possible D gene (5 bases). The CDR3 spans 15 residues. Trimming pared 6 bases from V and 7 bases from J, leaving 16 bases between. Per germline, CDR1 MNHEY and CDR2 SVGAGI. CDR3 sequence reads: CASRASEGTNSPLHF. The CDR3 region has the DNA TGTGCCAGCAGGGCCTCGGAGGGGACGAATTCACCCCTCCACTTT.

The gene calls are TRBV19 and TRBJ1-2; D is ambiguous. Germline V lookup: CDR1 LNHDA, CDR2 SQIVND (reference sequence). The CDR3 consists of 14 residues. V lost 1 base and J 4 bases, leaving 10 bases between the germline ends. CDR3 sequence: CASSIVGESYGYTF. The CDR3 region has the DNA TGTGCCAGTAGTATAGTCGGGGAGTCCTATGGCTACACCTTC.

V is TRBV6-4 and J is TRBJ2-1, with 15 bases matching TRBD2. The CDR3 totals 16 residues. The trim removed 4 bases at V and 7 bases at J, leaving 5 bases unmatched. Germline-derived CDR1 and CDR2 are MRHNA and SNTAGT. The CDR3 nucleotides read TGTGCCAGCAGTGCGGGACTAGCGGGGGGCCAGAATGAGCAGTTCTTC. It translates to CASSAGLAGGQNEQFF.

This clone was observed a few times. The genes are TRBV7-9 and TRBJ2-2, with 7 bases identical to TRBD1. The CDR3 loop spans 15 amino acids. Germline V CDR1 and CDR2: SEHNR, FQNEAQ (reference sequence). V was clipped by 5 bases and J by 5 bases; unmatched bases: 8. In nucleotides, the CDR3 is TGTGCCAGCAGCCCTAGGGGGCTCTGGACCGGGGAGCTGTTTTTT. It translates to CASSPRGLWTGELFF.

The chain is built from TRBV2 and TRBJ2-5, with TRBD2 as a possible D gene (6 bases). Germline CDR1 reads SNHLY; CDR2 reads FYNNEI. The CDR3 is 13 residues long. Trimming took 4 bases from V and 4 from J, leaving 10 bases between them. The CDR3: CASSGTAGETQYF. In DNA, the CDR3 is TGTGCCAGCAGTGGCACAGCGGGAGAGACCCAGTACTTC.

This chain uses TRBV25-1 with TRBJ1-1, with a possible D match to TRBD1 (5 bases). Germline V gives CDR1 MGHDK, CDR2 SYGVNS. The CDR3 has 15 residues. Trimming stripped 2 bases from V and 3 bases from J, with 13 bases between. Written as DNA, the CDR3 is TGTGCCAGCAGTGAAATTGAAGGAGGGGACACTGAAGCTTTCTTT. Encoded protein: CASSEIEGGDTEAFF.

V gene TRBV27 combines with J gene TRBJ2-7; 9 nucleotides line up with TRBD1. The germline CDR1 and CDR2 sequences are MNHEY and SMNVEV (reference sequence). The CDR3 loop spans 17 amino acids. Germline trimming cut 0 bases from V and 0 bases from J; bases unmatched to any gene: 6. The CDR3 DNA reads TGTGCCAGCAGTTTATCGACAGGGGGTTCTCTCTCCTACGAGCAGTACTTC. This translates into CASSLSTGGSLSYEQYF.

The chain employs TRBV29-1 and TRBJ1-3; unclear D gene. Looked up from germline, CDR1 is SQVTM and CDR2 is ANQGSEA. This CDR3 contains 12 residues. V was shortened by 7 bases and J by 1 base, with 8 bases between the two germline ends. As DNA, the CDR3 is TGCAGCGCAAAGACTTCTGGAAACACCATATATTTT. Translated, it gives CSAKTSGNTIYF.

CDR3: CASSSVAGATGELFF. The CDR3 nucleotides are TGTGCCAGCAGCTCCGTAGCGGGAGCCACCGGGGAGCTGTTTTTT. This chain links TRBV11-3 with TRBJ2-2, with 9 bases that match TRBD2. Germline CDR1 SGHNT, CDR2 YENEEA. Unmatched junction bases numbered 4, after V lost 4 bases and J lost 4 bases. This CDR3 contains 15 residues. Based on the CDR3 plus reference TRBV11-3 and TRBJ2-2, the full variable domain is EAGVVQSPRYKIIEKKQPVAFWCNPISGHNTLYWYLQNLGQGPELLIRYENEEAVDDSQLPKDRFSAERLKGVDSTLKIQPAELGDSAVYLCASSSVAGATGELFFGEGSRLTVL.

The CDR3 nucleotides read TGCGCCAGCAGCTCAAATGCGAACACCGGGGAGCTGTTTTTT. It codes for CASSSNANTGELFF. This chain connects TRBV5-1 to TRBJ2-2; D is ambiguous. This CDR3 spans 14 amino acids. The V and J ends lost 3 bases and 0 bases respectively, with 6 bases between them. The V gene's germline CDR1 is SGHRS and CDR2 YFSETQ. The full variable domain, in which reference TRBV5-1 and TRBJ2-2 provide the parts outside the CDR3, is KAGVTQTPRYLIKTRGQQVTLSCSPISGHRSVSWYQQTPGQGLQFLFEYFSETQRNKGNFPGRFSGRQFSNSRSEMNVSTLELGDSALYLCASSSNANTGELFFGEGSRLTVL.

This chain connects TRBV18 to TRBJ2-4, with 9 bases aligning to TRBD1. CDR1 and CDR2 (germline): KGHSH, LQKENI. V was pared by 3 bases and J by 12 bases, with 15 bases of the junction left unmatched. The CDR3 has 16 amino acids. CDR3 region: CASSPGTGLFAAGQYF. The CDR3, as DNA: TGTGCCAGCTCACCCGGGACAGGGCTTTTTGCTGCGGGTCAGTACTTC.

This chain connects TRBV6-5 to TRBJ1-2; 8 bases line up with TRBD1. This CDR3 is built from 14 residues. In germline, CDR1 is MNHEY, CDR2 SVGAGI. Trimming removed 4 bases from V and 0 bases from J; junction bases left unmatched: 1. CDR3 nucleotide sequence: TGTGCCAGCAGTTTGGACAGGGCTAACTATGGCTACACCTTC. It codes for CASSLDRANYGYTF.

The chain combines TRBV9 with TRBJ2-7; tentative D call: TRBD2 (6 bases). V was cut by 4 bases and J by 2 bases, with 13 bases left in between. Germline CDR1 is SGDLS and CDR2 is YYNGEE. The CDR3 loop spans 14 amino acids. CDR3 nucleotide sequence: TGTGCCAGCAGCCCCGGAGGGACCCCCTACGAGCAGTACTTC. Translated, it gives CASSPGGTPYEQYF.

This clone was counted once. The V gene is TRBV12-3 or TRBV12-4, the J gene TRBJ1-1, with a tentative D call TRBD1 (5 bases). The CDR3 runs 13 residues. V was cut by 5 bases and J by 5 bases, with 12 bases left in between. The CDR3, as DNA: TGTGCCAGCAGTGCAGGGTGGCGGACTGAAGCTTTCTTT. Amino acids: CASSAGWRTEAFF.

The CDR3 sequence is CASSLIGDTEAFF. The CDR3 nucleotides read TGTGCCAGCAGCCTCATCGGGGACACTGAAGCTTTCTTT. The chain couples TRBV13 to TRBJ1-1, with D unresolved. The CDR3 has 13 amino acids. CDR1 PRHDT and CDR2 FYEKMQ come from the germline V gene (reference sequence). V was cut by 5 bases and J by 3 bases, with 10 bases left in between. The full variable domain, completed using reference TRBV13 and TRBJ1-1, is AAGVIQSPRHLIKEKRETATLKCYPIPRHDTVYWYQQGPGQDPQFLISFYEKMQSDKGSIPDRFSAQQFSDYHSELNMSSLELGDSALYFCASSLIGDTEAFFGQGTRLTVV.

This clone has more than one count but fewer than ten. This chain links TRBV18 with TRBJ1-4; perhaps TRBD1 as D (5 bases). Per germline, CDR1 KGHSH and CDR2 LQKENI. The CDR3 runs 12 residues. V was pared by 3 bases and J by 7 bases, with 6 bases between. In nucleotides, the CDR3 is TGTGCCAGCTCACCCGACAGTGAAAAACTGTTTTTT. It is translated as CASSPDSEKLFF.

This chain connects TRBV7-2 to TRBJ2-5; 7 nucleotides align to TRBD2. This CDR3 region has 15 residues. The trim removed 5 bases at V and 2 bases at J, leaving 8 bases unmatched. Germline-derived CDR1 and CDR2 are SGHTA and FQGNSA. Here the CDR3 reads CASSPPSGSQETQYF. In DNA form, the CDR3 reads TGTGCCAGCAGCCCGCCTAGCGGCTCACAAGAGACCCAGTACTTC. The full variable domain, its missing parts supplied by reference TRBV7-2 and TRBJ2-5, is GAGVSQSPSNKVTEKGKDVELRCDPISGHTALYWYRQSLGQGLEFLIYFQGNSAPDKSGLPSDRFSAERTGGSVSTLTIQRTQQEDSAVYLCASSPPSGSQETQYFGPGTRLLVL.